This TCR beta chain was captured in a study of blood T cell repertoires in COVID-19. The authors' processing: From reference gene primer amplification, estimates of nucleated cell counts were derived. Clones were sequenced by immunoSEQ multiplex PCR, and TCRdb holds only the in-frame ones, with some missing. The V and J calls and clone size come from that table; D and trimming were worked out from the DNA. The sample has 45,000 to 50,000 clones, under 90% seen once. Germline CDR1 KGHSH, CDR2 LQKENI. The V gene end was trimmed by 1 base and the J gene end by 0 bases; junction bases not matched to a gene: 9. This CDR3 contains 18 residues. In Seattle, patients joined the study during active infection and were tracked longitudinally.

This chain links TRBV18 with TRBJ1-5; TRBD1 aligns across 7 bases. The source of this sequence is an elderly woman with COVID-19, enrolled during active disease. Sequences were obtained from peripheral blood. CDR3 amino acids: CASSPRQGRGYSNQPQHF. CDR3 nucleotides: TGTGCCAGCTCACCACGACAGGGTAGGGGTTATAGCAATCAGCCCCAGCATTTT.